The T cell receptor beta chain described here comes from a study of T cells in Graves' hyperthyroidism and ophthalmopathy. Study-wide results and caveats: Blood also contained most expanded thyroid clonotypes above 0.001.

Lactation, pregnancy, other autoimmune disease or uncontrolled infection excluded patients. Cells are PBMCs isolated from approximately 9.2 ml of fresh blood. The source material, RNA transcripts, was used to amplify TCR beta CDR3 regions. The TCR CDR3 first-round RT-PCR relied on the HTBI primer set. One entry per CDR3 protein, called by TCRdb with MiXCR from the multiplex PCR reads. The table lists roughly 180,000 distinct CDR3 sequences, approximately 17% of them singletons. In regard to this clonotype: As yet, its antigen is unknown.

This TCR came from a woman between 50 and 59 years old with Graves' hyperthyroidism. What was sequenced was blood.

The CDR3 DNA follows: TGCAGTGCTGAAGTGTGGGACCAAGAGACCCAGTACTTC. Translation gives CSAEVWDQETQYF. J is TRBJ2-5 and V is TRBV20-1; D unclear. V lost 5 bases to trimming and J lost 0 bases, with 10 bases between them. The CDR3 runs to 13 residues. Germline CDR1 is DFQATT and CDR2 is SNEGSKA (reference sequence).